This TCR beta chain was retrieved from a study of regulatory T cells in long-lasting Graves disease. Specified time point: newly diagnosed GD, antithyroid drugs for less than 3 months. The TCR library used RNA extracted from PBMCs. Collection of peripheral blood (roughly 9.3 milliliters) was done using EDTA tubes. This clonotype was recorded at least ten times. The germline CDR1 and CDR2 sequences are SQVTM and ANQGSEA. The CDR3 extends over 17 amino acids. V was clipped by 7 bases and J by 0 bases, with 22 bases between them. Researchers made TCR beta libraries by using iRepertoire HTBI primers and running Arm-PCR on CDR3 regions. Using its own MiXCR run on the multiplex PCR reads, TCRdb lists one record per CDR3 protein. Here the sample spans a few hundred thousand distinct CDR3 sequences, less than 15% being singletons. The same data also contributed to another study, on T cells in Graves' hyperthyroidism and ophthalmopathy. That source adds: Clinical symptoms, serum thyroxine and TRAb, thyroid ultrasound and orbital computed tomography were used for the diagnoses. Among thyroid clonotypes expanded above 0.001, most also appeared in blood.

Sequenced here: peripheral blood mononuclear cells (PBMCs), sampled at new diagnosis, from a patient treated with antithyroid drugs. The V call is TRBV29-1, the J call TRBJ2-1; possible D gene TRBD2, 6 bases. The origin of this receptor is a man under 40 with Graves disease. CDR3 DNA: TGCAGCGGTCTTGGGCGAGAGCGGGTGAGCTCCTACAATGAGCAGTTCTTC. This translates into CSGLGRERVSSYNEQFF.